A single sample gave rise to the 20 T cell receptor beta chains below, sequenced in a study of blood T cell repertoires in COVID-19. Clones were sequenced by immunoSEQ multiplex PCR, and TCRdb holds only the in-frame ones, with some missing. The repertoire consists of some 180,000 clones, with around 80% occurring once and the leading ten covering 2.5% to 3%. Source material: peripheral blood. Receptor source: a woman of 80 years or more with active or convalescent COVID-19.

This clone showed up just once. This chain joins TRBV4-2 and TRBJ1-3, with D unresolved. With 0 bases removed from V and 0 bases from J, the gap between germline ends came to 6 bases. The length of the CDR3 is 15 residues. Germline CDR1 is LGHNA and CDR2 is YNFKEQ. CDR3 protein: CASSQDSGSGNTIYF. CDR3 sequence (DNA): TGTGCCAGCAGCCAAGACAGCGGCTCTGGAAACACCATATATTTT.

The V and J genes are TRBV6-2 or TRBV6-3 and TRBJ1-5, with a weak D call TRBD1 (6 bases). The V and J ends lost 2 bases and 4 bases respectively, with 6 bases between them. This CDR3 region has 13 residues. The germline V gene has CDR1 MNHEY and CDR2 SVGEGT. CDR3 in amino acids: CASSYGQNQPQHF. CDR3 sequence (DNA): TGTGCCAGCAGTTACGGACAGAATCAGCCCCAGCATTTT.

The gene calls are TRBV15 and TRBJ1-1; 8 bases fit TRBD1. This CDR3 is built from 15 residues. Germline V gene data show CDR1 as LNHNV and CDR2 as YYDKDF (reference sequence). With 5 bases clipped from V and 3 bases from J, the junction kept 8 bases outside the gene matches. In nucleotides, the CDR3 is TGTGCCACCAGCGGACAAAGGACAGGGCACACTGAAGCTTTCTTT. Translation gives CATSGQRTGHTEAFF.

CDR3 sequence (DNA): TGTGCCAGCAGCTTGGGACAGCCGATGTCCCAAGAGACCCAGTACTTC. It translates to CASSLGQPMSQETQYF. V usage is TRBV7-9 and J usage is TRBJ2-5; 7 nucleotides agree with TRBD1. Per the germline V gene, CDR1 is SEHNR and CDR2 is FQNEAQ (reference sequence). This CDR3 has 16 amino acids. Trimming removed 3 bases from V and 1 base from J; junction bases left unmatched: 8.

V is TRBV7-9 and J is TRBJ1-2; tentative D call: TRBD1 (6 bases). Trimming removed 4 bases at V and 4 bases at J, with 16 bases between. The CDR3 totals 15 residues. The V gene's germline CDR1 is SEHNR and CDR2 FQNEAQ (reference sequence). CDR3 amino acids: CASSSGRGYGYGYTF. The CDR3 DNA follows: TGTGCCAGCAGCTCAGGAAGGGGGTATGGCTATGGCTACACCTTC. The whole variable domain, filled in from reference TRBV7-9 and TRBJ1-2, reads DTGVSQNPRHKITKRGQNVTFRCDPISEHNRLYWYRQTLGQGPEFLTYFQNEAQLEKSRLLSDRFSAERPKGSFSTLEIQRTEQGDSAMYLCASSSGRGYGYGYTFGSGTRLTVV.

The V call is TRBV4-2, the J call TRBJ2-3, with 9 bases matching TRBD2. The J segment lost 3 bases and the V segment lost 4 bases, leaving 8 bases of the junction unmatched. Per the germline V gene, CDR1 is LGHNA and CDR2 is YNFKEQ. CDR3 length equals 16 residues. CDR3 protein: CASSPFAGGPTDTQYF. In DNA form, the CDR3 reads TGTGCCAGCAGCCCCTTTGCGGGGGGGCCGACAGATACGCAGTATTTT.

This clone came up a few times. This sequence joins TRBV15 and TRBJ1-4; D is perhaps TRBD1 (6 bases). Between the trimmed V and J ends, which lost 5 bases and 0 bases, there was a span of 19 bases. The CDR3 consists of 18 residues. Germline values: CDR1 LNHNV, CDR2 YYDKDF (reference sequence). In DNA form, the CDR3 reads TGTGCCACCAGCGGGGGGGGGCGGCTGGTAGCAACTAATGAAAAACTGTTTTTT. The encoded protein is CATSGGGRLVATNEKLFF.

The chain recombines TRBV10-1 with TRBJ1-2; D gene unclear. This CDR3 is built from 15 residues. Germline-derived CDR1 and CDR2 are WNHNN and SYGVQD (reference sequence). V shed 3 bases and J shed 1 base, with 12 bases lying between them. The CDR3 region has the DNA TGCGCCAGCAGTGAAGGCCGGGGAGATAACTATGGCTACACCTTC. Translated, it gives CASSEGRGDNYGYTF.

The rearrangement uses TRBV29-1 and TRBJ2-4, with D tentatively TRBD1 (5 bases). The CDR3 covers 13 residues. Trimming took off 4 bases at V and 8 bases at J, with 15 bases between the two ends. The germline CDR1 and CDR2 sequences are SQVTM and ANQGSEA. The CDR3 DNA is TGCAGCGTTGGTCAGGGTGGTTTGGACATTCAGTACTTC. This translates into CSVGQGGLDIQYF.

This clone was seen a handful of times. The J gene is TRBJ2-3, the V gene TRBV27, with TRBD2 matching over 11 bases. Germline loops: CDR1 MNHEY, CDR2 SMNVEV (reference sequence). The CDR3 totals 16 residues. V lost 4 bases to trimming and J lost 6 bases; unmatched junction nucleotides: 9. The CDR3, as DNA: TGTGCCAGCAGTTCTATAGCGGGGGGGATGACGGATACGCAGTATTTT. It translates to CASSSIAGGMTDTQYF.

This clone has just a few counts. The chain recombines TRBV7-6 with TRBJ2-1, with TRBD2 identical over 10 bases. CDR1 and CDR2 from the germline V gene are SGHVS and FNYEAQ. The CDR3 sequence is 16 residues long. Germline trimming cut 5 bases from V and 4 bases from J; bases unmatched to any gene: 8. CDR3 coding DNA: TGTGCCAGCAGCCCAACCGGACTAGCGGTATACAATGAGCAGTTCTTC. Its protein is CASSPTGLAVYNEQFF.

The V gene is TRBV5-8, the J gene TRBJ1-2; tentatively, D is TRBD1 (5 bases). V was clipped by 2 bases and J by 9 bases, with 17 bases between them. This CDR3 is built from 14 residues. Germline lookup yields CDR1 SGHTS and CDR2 YDEGEE. This CDR3 reads CASSFRQPSKSYTF. CDR3 nucleotide sequence: TGTGCCAGCAGCTTTAGACAGCCCAGCAAGAGCTACACCTTC.

J is TRBJ2-5 and V is TRBV30, with TRBD1 matching over 7 bases. The CDR3 runs to 15 residues. V was pared by 0 bases and J by 3 bases, with 7 bases of the junction left unmatched. CDR1 GTSNPN and CDR2 SVGIG come from the germline V gene (reference sequence). CDR3 sequence reads: CAWSVRGTVKETQYF. CDR3 coding DNA: TGTGCCTGGAGTGTACGTGGGACAGTAAAAGAGACCCAGTACTTC.

This clone was counted a few times. The CDR3 DNA reads TGTGCCAGCAGTTTCGCCCAGGACACTGAAGCTTTCTTT. It codes for CASSFAQDTEAFF. This sequence joins TRBV12-3 or TRBV12-4 and TRBJ1-1; D unresolved. The CDR3 is 13 residues long. The germline V and J ends were trimmed by 3 bases and 3 bases, with 8 bases remaining between them.

This clone was picked up many times. This chain joins TRBV28 and TRBJ1-2; 11 bases fit TRBD1. V was clipped by 4 bases and J by 6 bases; unmatched bases: 4. There are 14 residues in the CDR3. CDR1 is MDHEN and CDR2 is SYDVKM in the germline V gene. The CDR3 DNA reads as TGTGCCAGCAGTTCGGGACAGGGGGATCATGGCTACACCTTC. It yields the protein CASSSGQGDHGYTF.

This clone was detected a few times. In DNA, the CDR3 is TGTGCCAGCAGCTTAGGAAGTCGGGGTAGCAATCAGCCCCAGCATTTT. The encoded protein is CASSLGSRGSNQPQHF. The chain uses TRBV7-2 and TRBJ1-5; the D is unclear. Per the germline V gene, CDR1 is SGHTA and CDR2 is FQGNSA. The CDR3 runs to 16 residues. V was clipped by 1 base and J by 0 bases, with 10 bases between them.

V is TRBV5-1 and J is TRBJ2-7; 7 nucleotides match TRBD1. CDR1 is SGHRS and CDR2 is YFSETQ in the germline V gene. This CDR3 has 15 residues. J gave up 0 bases and V 3 bases, and 6 bases lay outside the gene matches. The CDR3 loop reads CASSSDRVSSYEQYF. The CDR3 DNA is TGCGCCAGCAGCTCAGACAGGGTGAGCTCCTACGAGCAGTACTTC.

This chain connects TRBV7-2 to TRBJ2-5; TRBD2 is a possible D gene (5 bases). V was shortened by 5 bases and J by 2 bases, with 15 bases between the two germline ends. CDR1 and CDR2 (germline): SGHTA, FQGNSA. This CDR3 has 15 residues. For the CDR3, the DNA is TGTGCCAGCAGCCGCCGACGGGGATCTCAAGAGACCCAGTACTTC. Protein sequence: CASSRRRGSQETQYF. The full variable domain, completed using reference TRBV7-2 and TRBJ2-5, is GAGVSQSPSNKVTEKGKDVELRCDPISGHTALYWYRQSLGQGLEFLIYFQGNSAPDKSGLPSDRFSAERTGGSVSTLTIQRTQQEDSAVYLCASSRRRGSQETQYFGPGTRLLVL.

The chain links TRBV24-1 to TRBJ2-3; 11 bases map to TRBD1. This CDR3 has 17 residues. The germline V gene has CDR1 KGHDR and CDR2 SFDVKD. With 4 bases clipped from V and 1 base from J, the junction kept 6 bases outside the gene matches. The CDR3 spells CATSEDRGRFGTDTQYF. In nucleotides, the CDR3 is TGTGCCACCAGTGAGGACAGGGGGCGTTTCGGCACAGATACGCAGTATTTT.

This clone turned up a few times. J is TRBJ2-3 and V is TRBV18, with a possible D match to TRBD2 (6 bases). This CDR3 has 19 residues. V lost 1 base and J 1 base, leaving 21 bases between the germline ends. Germline values: CDR1 KGHSH, CDR2 LQKENI. The CDR3 protein is CASSPQPGLRASRTDTQYF. CDR3 in DNA: TGTGCCAGCTCACCACAACCGGGACTCCGGGCGAGCCGCACAGATACGCAGTATTTT.